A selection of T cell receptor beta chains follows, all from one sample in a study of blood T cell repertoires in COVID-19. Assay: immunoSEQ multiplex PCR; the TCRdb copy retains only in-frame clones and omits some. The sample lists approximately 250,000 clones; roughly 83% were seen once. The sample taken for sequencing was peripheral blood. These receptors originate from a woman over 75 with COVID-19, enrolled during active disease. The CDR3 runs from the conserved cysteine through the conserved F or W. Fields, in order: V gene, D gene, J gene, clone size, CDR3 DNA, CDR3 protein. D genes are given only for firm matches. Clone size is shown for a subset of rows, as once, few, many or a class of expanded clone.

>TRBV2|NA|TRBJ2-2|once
TGTGCCAGCAGGGAAGACAGGTCCCCGGACACCGGGGAGCTGTTTTTT
CASREDRSPDTGELFF
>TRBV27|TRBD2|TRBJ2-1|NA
TGTGCCAGCACCCTGAGCGGGGGGGCTCCGAATGAGCAGTTCTTC
CASTLSGGAPNEQFF
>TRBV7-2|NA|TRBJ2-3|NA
TGTGCCAGCAGCTTCCGGTCTAGCACAGATACGCAGTATTTT
CASSFRSSTDTQYF
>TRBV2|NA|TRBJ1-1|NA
TGTGCCAGCATCGCAGGGCTTGTCACTGAAGCTTTCTTT
CASIAGLVTEAFF
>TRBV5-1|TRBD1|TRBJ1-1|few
TGCGCCAGCAGCTTTGGACAGGGAAGCACTGAAGCTTTCTTT
CASSFGQGSTEAFF
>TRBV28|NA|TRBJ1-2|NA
TGTGCCAGTCAGGGTTTGGGTGGCTACACCTTC
CASQGLGGYTF
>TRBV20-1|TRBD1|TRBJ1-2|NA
TGCAGTGCTAGTGGACAGGGTGGGCTAGGCGGCTACACCTTC
CSASGQGGLGGYTF
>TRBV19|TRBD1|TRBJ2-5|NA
TGTGCCAGTAGTACGGGACAGGGGAACACCCAGTACTTC
CASSTGQGNTQYF
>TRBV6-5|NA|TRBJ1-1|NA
TGTGCCAGCAGGAGGGACATTATCGCTTTCTTT
CASRRDIIAFF
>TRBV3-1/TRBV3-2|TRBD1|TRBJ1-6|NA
TGTGCCAGCAGCCAATTAAGGGACAGCGAGTCACCCCTCCACTTT
CASSQLRDSESPLHF
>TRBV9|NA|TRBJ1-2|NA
TGTGCCAGCAGTAACAGGGCTGGGATCTATGGCTACACCTTC
CASSNRAGIYGYTF
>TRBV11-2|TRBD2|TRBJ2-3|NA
TGTGCCAGCAGCCCTCGACTAGCGGGGGGGCAAAATACGCAGTATTTT
CASSPRLAGGQNTQYF
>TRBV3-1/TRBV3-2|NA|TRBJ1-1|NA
TGTGCCAGCAGCCAAGATGGGCAGGGTCGCCGTGAAGCTTTCTTT
CASSQDGQGRREAFF
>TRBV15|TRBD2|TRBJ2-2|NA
TGTGCCACCAGCAGAGGTAGCGGGGGGGGCACCGGGGAGCTGTTTTTT
CATSRGSGGGTGELFF
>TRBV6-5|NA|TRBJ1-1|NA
TGTGCCAGCAGTCCCCGGGCCGGAGGGACTGAAGCTTTCTTT
CASSPRAGGTEAFF
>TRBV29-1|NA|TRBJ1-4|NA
TGCAGCGTCGGGACTTTGGAAAAACTGTTTTTT
CSVGTLEKLFF
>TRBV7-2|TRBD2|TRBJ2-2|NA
TGTGCCAGCAGCTTGGCTAGCGGGGGGCCGAACACCGGGGAGCTGTTTTTT
CASSLASGGPNTGELFF
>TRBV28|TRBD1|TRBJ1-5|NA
TGTGCCAGCAGTTCGGGACAGGGGAAGAGCCAGCCCCAGCATTTT
CASSSGQGKSQPQHF
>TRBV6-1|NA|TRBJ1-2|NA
TGTGCCAGCAGTGAAGAGGGCAGGGTAGGCTACACCTTC
CASSEEGRVGYTF
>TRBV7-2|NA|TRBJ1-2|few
TGTGCCAGCAGCTTCGAAGGGGCGCGCGGCTACACCTTC
CASSFEGARGYTF
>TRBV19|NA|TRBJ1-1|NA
TGTGCCAGTAGTGATACGAGGAACACTGAAGCTTTCTTT
CASSDTRNTEAFF
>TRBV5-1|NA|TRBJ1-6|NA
TGCGCCAGCAGCGACGGGTATAATTCACCCCTCCACTTT
CASSDGYNSPLHF
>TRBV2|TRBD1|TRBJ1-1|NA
TGTGCCAGCAGTTTGACAGGGGGCACTGAAGCTTTCTTT
CASSLTGGTEAFF
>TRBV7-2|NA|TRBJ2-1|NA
TGTGCCAGCAGCTTAGAAATATTGCGGGGACCCACCAATGAGCAGTTCTTC
CASSLEILRGPTNEQFF
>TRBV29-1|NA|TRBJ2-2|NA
TGCAGCGTTGAAACTCGACAGAACACCGGGGAGCTGTTTTTT
CSVETRQNTGELFF
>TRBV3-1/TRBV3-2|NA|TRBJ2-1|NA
TGTGCCAGCAGCCAACGAGATGAGCAGTTCTTC
CASSQRDEQFF
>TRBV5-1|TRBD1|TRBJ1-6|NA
TGCGCCAGCAAAACGGGGACAGGGGCCGGGTCACCCCTCCACTTT
CASKTGTGAGSPLHF
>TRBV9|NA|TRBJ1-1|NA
TGTGCCAGCAGCGACGGACCCAGGGGAATGGAAGCTTTCTTT
CASSDGPRGMEAFF
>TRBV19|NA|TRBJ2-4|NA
TGTGCCAGTAGTACCCAGGACATTCAGTACTTC
CASSTQDIQYF
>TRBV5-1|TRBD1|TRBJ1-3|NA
TGCGCCAGCAGCTCTAGGACAGGGGGAAACACCATATATTTT
CASSSRTGGNTIYF
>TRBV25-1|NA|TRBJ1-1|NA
TGTGCCAGCAGTCCCGATTCGGGGGTCCTCGCCTCTGAAGCTTTCTTT
CASSPDSGVLASEAFF
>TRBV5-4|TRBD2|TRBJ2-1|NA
TGTGCCAGCAGCTTGGCCGGGTCTAGCGGGACCTACAATGAGCAGTTCTTC
CASSLAGSSGTYNEQFF
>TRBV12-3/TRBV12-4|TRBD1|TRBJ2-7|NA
TGTGCCAGCAGTTTCGGCAGGGGGCGCGAGCAGTACTTC
CASSFGRGREQYF
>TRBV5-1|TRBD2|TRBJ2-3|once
TGCGCCAGCAGCCCCCGCCCCAGCGGGGGCCTAAGCACTACAGATACGCAGTATTTT
CASSPRPSGGLSTTDTQYF
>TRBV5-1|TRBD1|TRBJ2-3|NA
TGCGCCAGCAGCAGCCCGGGACAGGATACGCAGTATTTT
CASSSPGQDTQYF
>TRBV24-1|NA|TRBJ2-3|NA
TGTGCCACCTCAGGGGCCACAGATACGCAGTATTTT
CATSGATDTQYF
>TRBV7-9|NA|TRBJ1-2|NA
TGTGCCAGCAGCCCAGGGTATGGCTACACCTTC
CASSPGYGYTF
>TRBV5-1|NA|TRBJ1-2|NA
TGCGCCAGCAGTTTCGACAGTCTTTATGGCTACACCTTC
CASSFDSLYGYTF
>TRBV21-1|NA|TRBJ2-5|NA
TGTGCCAGCAGCAAGAGGGGTAGGGGGGAGACCCAGTACTTC
CASSKRGRGETQYF
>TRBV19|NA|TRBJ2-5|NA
NA
CASTSDFGELKETQYF
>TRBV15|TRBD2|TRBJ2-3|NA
TGTGCCACCAGCAGAGATCGAGGTAGCGGGGGGTCTAGCACAGATACGCAGTATTTT
CATSRDRGSGGSSTDTQYF
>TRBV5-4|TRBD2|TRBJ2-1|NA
TGTGCCAGCAGCTCACTGGGGACTAGCGGGGGAGCCTCCTACAATGAGCAGTTCTTC
CASSSLGTSGGASYNEQFF
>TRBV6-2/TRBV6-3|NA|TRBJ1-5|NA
TGTGCCAGCAGTTCGTACGGTCAGCCCCAGCATTTT
CASSSYGQPQHF
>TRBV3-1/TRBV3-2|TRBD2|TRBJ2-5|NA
TGTGCCAGCAGCCGCTTACCTGGGACTAGCGGGGTCTTGACCCAAAAATACGGGACCCAGTACTTC
CASSRLPGTSGVLTQKYGTQYF
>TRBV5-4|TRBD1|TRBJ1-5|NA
TGTGCCACCTGGACAGGGGGCGGTCAGAATCAGCCCCAGCATTTT
CATWTGGGQNQPQHF
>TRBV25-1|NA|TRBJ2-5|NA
TGTGCCAGCAGTGAGCGGGCACTACAAGAGACCCAGTACTTC
CASSERALQETQYF
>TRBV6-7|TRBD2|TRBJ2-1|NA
TGTGCCAGCAGTCACTCAAGCGGGGGGGCCTACAATGAGCAGTTCTTC
CASSHSSGGAYNEQFF
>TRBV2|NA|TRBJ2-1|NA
TGTGCCAGCAGCGCCGGAGGGAGTTACTACAATGAGCAGTTCTTC
CASSAGGSYYNEQFF
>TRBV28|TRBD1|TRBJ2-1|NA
TGTGCCAGCAGTTTACTTGGCCAGGGGGCGCGCAATGAGCAGTTCTTC
CASSLLGQGARNEQFF
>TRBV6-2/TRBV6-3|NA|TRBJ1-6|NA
TGTGCCAGCAGTTATCAACCATCGACAAGCTCCTATAATTCACCCCTCCACTTT
CASSYQPSTSSYNSPLHF
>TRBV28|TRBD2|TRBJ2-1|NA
TGTGCCAGCACCCGAGCGGGAGTCGCTTACAATGAGCAGTTCTTC
CASTRAGVAYNEQFF
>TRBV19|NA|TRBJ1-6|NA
TGTGCCAGTAGTATCTCGAGCAGGGGAAATTCACCCCTCCACTTT
CASSISSRGNSPLHF
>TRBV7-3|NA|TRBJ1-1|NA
TGTGCCAGCAGCTTAATTGGGGCACAGAACACTGAAGCTTTCTTT
CASSLIGAQNTEAFF
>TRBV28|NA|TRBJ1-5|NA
TGTGCCAGCAGTTTCGTTCGCAATCAGCCCCAGCATTTT
CASSFVRNQPQHF
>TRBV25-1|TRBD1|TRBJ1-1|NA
TGTGCCAGCAGCAGGGGGACTGAAGCTTTCTTT
CASSRGTEAFF